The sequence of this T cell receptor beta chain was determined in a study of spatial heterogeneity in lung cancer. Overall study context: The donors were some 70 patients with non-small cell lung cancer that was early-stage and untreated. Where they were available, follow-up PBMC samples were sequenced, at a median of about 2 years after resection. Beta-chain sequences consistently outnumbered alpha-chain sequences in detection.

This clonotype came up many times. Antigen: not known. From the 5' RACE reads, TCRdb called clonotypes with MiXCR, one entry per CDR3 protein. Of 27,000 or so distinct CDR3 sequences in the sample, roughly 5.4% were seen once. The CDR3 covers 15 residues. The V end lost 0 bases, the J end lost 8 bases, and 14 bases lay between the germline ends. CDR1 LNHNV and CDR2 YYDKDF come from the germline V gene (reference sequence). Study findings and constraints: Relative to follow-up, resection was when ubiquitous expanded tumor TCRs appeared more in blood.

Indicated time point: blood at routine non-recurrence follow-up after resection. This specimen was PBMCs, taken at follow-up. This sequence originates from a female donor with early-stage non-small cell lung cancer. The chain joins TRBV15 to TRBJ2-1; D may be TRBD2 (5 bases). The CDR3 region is CATSRDRGAGHEQFF. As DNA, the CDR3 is TGTGCCACCAGCAGAGACCGGGGTGCGGGCCATGAGCAGTTCTTC.